This passage covers 30 T cell receptor beta chains from one sample sequenced in a study of cytomegalovirus exposure and HLA in healthy donors (dated by TCRdb to 2016 to 2017). Library construction relied on the immunoSEQ multiplex PCR assay. TCRdb provides this immuneACCESS table in a form limited to in-frame rearrangements. Some clones are lacking; in checked studies, under half of them reflect an unresolved V gene, and why the rest are absent is not known. Recorded for this sample are about 120,000 clones; roughly 84% of them occurred a single time. The ten largest clones add up to approximately 2.3% of the sample. The sequenced sample consisted of PBMCs. These receptors were taken from a woman aged 25-40 years in good health and CMV-seronegative.

This chain connects TRBV5-5 to TRBJ2-7; possibly TRBD1 for D (6 bases). Per the germline V gene, CDR1 is SGHKS and CDR2 is YYEKEE (reference sequence). CDR3 size: 16 residues. V dropped 4 bases and J dropped 5 bases, with 22 bases sitting between them. Written as DNA, the CDR3 is TGTGCCAGCAGCCCGCTGATGACAGGTCCCTGGGACGAGCAGTACTTC. Amino acid sequence: CASSPLMTGPWDEQYF.

This chain joins TRBV29-1 and TRBJ1-1, with TRBD1 identical over 7 bases. Per the germline V gene, CDR1 is SQVTM and CDR2 is ANQGSEA. The CDR3 is made up of 13 amino acids. Losses at the gene ends were 4 bases for V and 0 bases for J; bases not matched to a gene: 2. This CDR3 reads CSVVTGVNTEAFF. The CDR3 bases are TGCAGCGTTGTAACAGGGGTGAACACTGAAGCTTTCTTT.

There are a few counts of this clone. The V gene is TRBV6-5, the J gene TRBJ1-1; TRBD1 aligns across 8 bases. The CDR3 consists of 14 residues. Germline values: CDR1 MNHEY, CDR2 SVGAGI. Losses at the gene ends were 7 bases for V and 5 bases for J; bases not matched to a gene: 9. The CDR3 nucleotides read TGTGCCAGCAACCCACTACAGGGGGTAACTGAAGCTTTCTTT. This sequence encodes CASNPLQGVTEAFF.

The chain couples TRBV30 to TRBJ1-1, with TRBD1 identical over 10 bases. This CDR3 is built from 16 residues. After removal of 0 bases from V and 7 bases from J, the junction contained 11 bases not matched to a gene. Germline values: CDR1 GTSNPN, CDR2 SVGIG (reference sequence). The CDR3 nucleotides are TGTGCCTGGAGTGTACGTTTGGGGACAGGGGTGGATGAAGCTTTCTTT. Translated, it gives CAWSVRLGTGVDEAFF.

CDR3 sequence (DNA): TGTGCCAGCAGCTGGAGTAGGACAGATACGCAGTATTTT. Protein product: CASSWSRTDTQYF. The chain joins TRBV5-6 to TRBJ2-3; D unclear. This CDR3 contains 13 residues. V lost 3 bases and J lost 3, with 8 bases in between. CDR1 is SGHDT, CDR2 YYEEEE, per germline.

This clone has a handful of counts. The V and J genes are TRBV6-5 and TRBJ1-2; tentative D call: TRBD1 (5 bases). V was shortened by 7 bases and J by 0 bases, with 12 bases between the two germline ends. CDR1 is MNHEY and CDR2 is SVGAGI in the germline V gene. The length of the CDR3 is 14 residues. CDR3 sequence (DNA): TGTGCCAGCACCGACCTGACAGCTAACTATGGCTACACCTTC. As protein: CASTDLTANYGYTF.

The V gene is TRBV30, the J gene TRBJ1-5; D call uncertain. This CDR3 has 15 residues. Germline-derived CDR1 and CDR2 are GTSNPN and SVGIG (reference sequence). Trimming took off 0 bases at V and 5 bases at J, with 14 bases between the two ends. The CDR3 bases are TGTGCCTGGAGTGTACTTGGGCAGGTCGATCAGCCCCAGCATTTT. Translation gives CAWSVLGQVDQPQHF.

This clone was picked up a small number of times. The gene calls are TRBV29-1 and TRBJ2-2; maybe TRBD2 (7 bases). Germline V gene lookup returns CDR1 SQVTM and CDR2 ANQGSEA. This CDR3 spans 14 amino acids. The V and J ends lost 5 bases and 1 base respectively, with 11 bases between them. CDR3 coding DNA: TGCAGCGTTTCGCGGGGGCAGAACACCGGGGAGCTGTTTTTT. Its protein is CSVSRGQNTGELFF.

This chain links TRBV18 with TRBJ1-6; no clear D gene. Trimming pared 3 bases from V and 0 bases from J, leaving 12 bases between. Germline lookup yields CDR1 KGHSH and CDR2 LQKENI. The CDR3 totals 17 residues. CDR3 loop: CASSPEGGSSYNSPLHF. CDR3 DNA sequence: TGTGCCAGCTCACCGGAGGGAGGGAGCTCCTATAATTCACCCCTCCACTTT.

This chain uses TRBV6-1 with TRBJ1-2; D is uncertain. V dropped 8 bases and J dropped 4 bases, with 20 bases sitting between them. The CDR3 loop spans 15 amino acids. Germline values: CDR1 MNHNS, CDR2 SASEGT. CDR3 residues: CASDPGSYSGYGYTF. The CDR3 coding sequence is TGTGCCAGCGACCCTGGGTCATACTCGGGCTATGGCTACACCTTC.

This chain joins TRBV9 and TRBJ2-5; TRBD2 matches at 8 bases. The J segment lost 5 bases and the V segment lost 2 bases, leaving 5 bases of the junction unmatched. Germline-derived CDR1 and CDR2 are SGDLS and YYNGEE. This CDR3 region has 14 residues. The CDR3 DNA sequence: TGTGCCAGCAGCGTTCGGGGGGGCTGGGAGACCCAGTACTTC. As protein: CASSVRGGWETQYF.

In this sample, this clone turned up a few times. The genes are TRBV2 and TRBJ2-2, with TRBD2 matching over 10 bases. The CDR3 loop spans 16 amino acids. Unmatched junction bases numbered 5, after V lost 7 bases and J lost 0 bases. Germline-derived CDR1 and CDR2 are SNHLY and FYNNEI. The CDR3 DNA follows: TGTGCCAGCACTCTAGCGGGGGCATCGAACACCGGGGAGCTGTTTTTT. This translates into CASTLAGASNTGELFF.

The V and J genes are TRBV7-2 and TRBJ1-6, with TRBD1 as a possible D gene (5 bases). Germline V gene sequence: CDR1 SGHTA, CDR2 FQGNSA. The length of the CDR3 is 15 residues. Trimming removed 5 bases at V and 9 bases at J, with 17 bases between. The CDR3 loop is CASSPGAGLASPLHF. The CDR3 DNA reads TGTGCCAGCAGCCCAGGAGCGGGGCTGGCTTCACCCCTCCACTTT.

The chain couples TRBV2 to TRBJ2-2; 8 bases are shared with TRBD1. The CDR3 runs to 14 residues. The V segment lost 3 bases and the J segment 9 bases; nucleotides outside the gene matches: 6. The germline gives CDR1 SNHLY, CDR2 FYNNEI. CDR3 protein: CASSDRTGTRELFF. DNA for the CDR3: TGTGCCAGCAGTGATCGGACAGGGACCCGGGAGCTGTTTTTT.

The chain recombines TRBV12-1 with TRBJ2-1; the D call in the table, TRBD2, was not verified against the DNA. TRBV12-1 is noted as a pseudogene. The length of the CDR3 is 17 residues. CDR3 bases: TGTGCCAGCATCCGACTAGCGGGCTCCCAACTCAACAATGAGCAGTTCTTC. Its protein is CASIRLAGSQLNNEQFF.

This clone was counted between two and nine times. The chain couples TRBV5-1 to TRBJ1-2; 11 nucleotides match TRBD1. This CDR3 is built from 15 residues. Per the germline V gene, CDR1 is SGHRS and CDR2 is YFSETQ. Losses at the gene ends were 2 bases for V and 9 bases for J; bases not matched to a gene: 9. DNA for the CDR3: TGCGCCAGCAGCTTAACTCTCGGGACAGGGGGAAGCTACACCTTC. Translated: CASSLTLGTGGSYTF.

This sequence joins TRBV5-1 and TRBJ2-1; 10 bases fit TRBD1. CDR1 SGHRS and CDR2 YFSETQ come from the germline V gene. Losses at the gene ends were 0 bases for V and 6 bases for J; bases not matched to a gene: 0. The length of the CDR3 is 14 residues. The CDR3 region is CASSLGTGGNEQFF. As DNA, the CDR3 is TGCGCCAGCAGCTTGGGGACAGGGGGCAATGAGCAGTTCTTC.

The chain recombines TRBV30 with TRBJ1-1; TRBD1 aligns across 7 bases. Trimming cost V 0 bases and J 7 bases; bases outside gene matches: 5. Germline loops: CDR1 GTSNPN, CDR2 SVGIG (reference sequence). CDR3 length equals 13 residues. CDR3 in amino acids: CAWSVQGTFEAFF. CDR3 nucleotides: TGTGCCTGGAGTGTACAGGGGACATTTGAAGCTTTCTTT.

The J gene is TRBJ2-1, the V gene TRBV5-6; D may be TRBD2 (6 bases). The V end was cut by 4 bases, the J end by 4 bases, with 12 bases between. Germline lookup yields CDR1 SGHDT and CDR2 YYEEEE. This CDR3 contains 14 residues. CDR3 protein: CASSRRGMYNEQFF. The CDR3 coding sequence is TGTGCCAGCAGCCGACGCGGGATGTACAATGAGCAGTTCTTC.

The V call is TRBV19, the J call TRBJ1-3, with TRBD1 as a possible D gene (5 bases). Germline V CDR1 and CDR2: LNHDA, SQIVND (reference sequence). The CDR3 runs 16 residues. V lost 5 bases to trimming and J lost 0 bases, with 14 bases between them. The CDR3 bases are TGTGCCAGTAGTCGCCCAGGGTCACGCTCTGGAAACACCATATATTTT. It translates to CASSRPGSRSGNTIYF.

The genes are TRBV9 and TRBJ2-7; 7 bases line up with TRBD2. Germline V gives CDR1 SGDLS, CDR2 YYNGEE. V was pared by 2 bases and J by 2 bases, with 10 bases of the junction left unmatched. This CDR3 has 16 amino acids. The CDR3 protein is CASSVGLAAATYEQYF. The CDR3 region has the DNA TGTGCCAGCAGCGTTGGTCTAGCGGCGGCGACCTACGAGCAGTACTTC.

The chain combines TRBV5-1 with TRBJ2-7; D is possibly TRBD1 (5 bases). CDR1 SGHRS and CDR2 YFSETQ come from the germline V gene. The CDR3 consists of 14 residues. V lost 0 bases and J lost 3, with 10 bases in between. The CDR3: CASSLGQGGYEQYF. The CDR3 bases are TGCGCCAGCAGCTTGGGGCAGGGTGGCTACGAGCAGTACTTC.

V usage is TRBV30 and J usage is TRBJ1-4; D might be TRBD1 (5 bases). The CDR3 length is 14 residues. Trimming took off 0 bases at V and 8 bases at J, with 13 bases between the two ends. Germline assignment: CDR1 GTSNPN and CDR2 SVGIG (reference sequence). The CDR3 DNA sequence: TGTGCCTGGAGTGTACCCGGGGGGGACGAAAAACTGTTTTTT. It specifies CAWSVPGGDEKLFF.

This clone has a handful of counts. The chain uses TRBV7-9 and TRBJ1-1, with a possible D match to TRBD1 (5 bases). The CDR3 is 14 amino acids. CDR1 and CDR2 (germline): SEHNR, FQNEAQ (reference sequence). V lost 7 bases and J lost 4, with 16 bases in between. This CDR3 reads CASTPGGRSTEAFF. The DNA for the CDR3 is TGTGCCAGCACCCCGGGGGGGAGGAGCACTGAAGCTTTCTTT.

The gene calls are TRBV7-6 and TRBJ1-4; the D is unclear. CDR1 is SGHVS, CDR2 FNYEAQ, per germline. The CDR3 loop spans 15 amino acids. V was pared by 3 bases and J by 6 bases, with 14 bases between. CDR3 DNA: TGTGCCAGCAGCTTTAGGCCGGCCCTAGATGAAAAACTGTTTTTT. Protein product: CASSFRPALDEKLFF.

The V and J genes are TRBV5-6 and TRBJ2-2; possible D gene TRBD2, 6 bases. This CDR3 comprises 16 residues. Germline lookup yields CDR1 SGHDT and CDR2 YYEEEE. The V end lost 5 bases, the J end lost 0 bases, and 14 bases lay between the germline ends. CDR3 in amino acids: CASSRGRRANTGELFF. In DNA form, the CDR3 reads TGTGCCAGCAGTCGGGGGAGGCGAGCGAACACCGGGGAGCTGTTTTTT. The variable domain in full, completed from reference TRBV5-6 and TRBJ2-2, reads DAGVTQSPTHLIKTRGQQVTLRCSPKSGHDTVSWYQQALGQGPQFIFQYYEEEERQRGNFPDRFSGHQFPNYSSELNVNALLLGDSALYLCASSRGRRANTGELFFGEGSRLTVL.

The V gene is TRBV5-1, the J gene TRBJ2-3, with D perhaps matching TRBD2 (6 bases). The CDR3 consists of 14 residues. CDR1 is SGHRS, CDR2 YFSETQ, per germline. V shed 5 bases and J shed 0 bases, with 10 bases lying between them. CDR3 protein: CASSRGMSTDTQYF. For the CDR3, the DNA is TGCGCCAGCAGTCGGGGGATGAGCACAGATACGCAGTATTTT.

The chain carries TRBV14 and TRBJ1-2, with 11 bases aligning to TRBD1. Germline V gene sequence: CDR1 SGHDN, CDR2 FVKESK. Trimming cost V 4 bases and J 5 bases; bases outside gene matches: 3. This CDR3 spans 14 amino acids. The DNA of the CDR3 is TGTGCCAGCAGCCGGACAGGGGGCCAGTATGGCTACACCTTC. Protein sequence: CASSRTGGQYGYTF.

The chain uses TRBV2 and TRBJ2-7; 8 bases map to TRBD1. V shed 2 bases, J shed 3 bases, and the junction held 6 bases outside the gene matches. The CDR3 consists of 15 residues. Germline assignment: CDR1 SNHLY and CDR2 FYNNEI. CDR3 protein: CASSEPGQGDYEQYF. The CDR3 DNA sequence: TGTGCCAGCAGTGAACCCGGACAGGGAGACTACGAGCAGTACTTC.

This rearrangement joins TRBV2 to TRBJ1-2, with a weak D call TRBD1 (5 bases). The CDR3 extends over 14 amino acids. Germline V gives CDR1 SNHLY, CDR2 FYNNEI. V was trimmed by 2 bases and J by 1 base, leaving 8 bases between them. Here the CDR3 DNA reads TGTGCCAGCAGTGAACAGGGATATAACTATGGCTACACCTTC. This codes for CASSEQGYNYGYTF.